Listed below are T cell receptor beta chains from one sample, sequenced in a study of post-analysis software for immune sequencing data. TCRdb passed the PCR reads through MiXCR, listing each CDR3 protein once. The profile shows around 440,000 distinct CDR3 sequences, around 40% of them singletons. Sequenced input: blood. These receptor sequences come from a girl aged 5-17 years with multiple sclerosis. CDR3s include the opening cysteine and the closing phenylalanine or tryptophan. Each record gives: CDR3 protein, CDR3 DNA, D gene, V gene, clone size, J gene. A D gene is named only where the DNA matches it firmly. Expanded clones are given a class, and other clones once, few, many or no size at all.

CDR3aa: CASSITTVSYNEQFF
CDR3nt: TGCGCCAGCAGCATAACCACCGTCTCCTACAATGAGCAGTTCTTC
d_gene: .
v_gene: TRBV5-1
abundance: few
j_gene: TRBJ2-1

CDR3aa: CASSMTSGRDEQYF
CDR3nt: TGTGCCAGCAGCATGACTAGCGGGAGGGATGAGCAGTACTTC
d_gene: TRBD2
v_gene: TRBV7-2
abundance: .
j_gene: TRBJ2-5

CDR3aa: CASSLGREMGSYEQYF
CDR3nt: TGTGCCAGCAGCTTGGGCCGGGAAATGGGCTCCTACGAGCAGTACTTC
d_gene: .
v_gene: TRBV5-6
abundance: .
j_gene: TRBJ2-7

CDR3aa: CASSPLGRASTAKNIQYF
CDR3nt: TGTGCCAGCAGTCCCCTGGGACGGGCCTCAACAGCCAAAAACATTCAGTACTTC
d_gene: .
v_gene: TRBV28
abundance: .
j_gene: TRBJ2-4

CDR3aa: CASPWYASGNTCTYEQYF
CDR3nt: TGCGCCAGCCCCTGGTATGCTAGCGGGAATACCTGTACCTACGAGCAGTACTTC
d_gene: TRBD2
v_gene: TRBV5-1
abundance: .
j_gene: TRBJ2-7

CDR3aa: CASSRLINGTRGAHNEQFF
CDR3nt: TGTGCCAGCAGTAGGCTCATTAACGGGACTCGAGGTGCTCACAATGAGCAGTTCTTC
d_gene: .
v_gene: TRBV27
abundance: .
j_gene: TRBJ2-1

CDR3aa: CASSFWTGRSGEQYF
CDR3nt: TGTGCCAGCAGCTTTTGGACAGGGCGGTCAGGCGAGCAGTACTTC
d_gene: TRBD1
v_gene: TRBV5-5
abundance: few
j_gene: TRBJ2-7

CDR3aa: CAWSVAGNTEAFF
CDR3nt: TGTGCCTGGAGTGTCGCCGGGAACACTGAAGCTTTCTTT
d_gene: .
v_gene: TRBV30
abundance: few
j_gene: TRBJ1-1

CDR3aa: CASSANLGTSSFEQYF
CDR3nt: TGTGCCAGCAGTGCCAACCTTGGGACTAGCTCCTTTGAGCAGTACTTC
d_gene: TRBD2
v_gene: TRBV6-6
abundance: few
j_gene: TRBJ2-7

CDR3aa: CASSLAASGEADEQFF
CDR3nt: TGCGCCAGCAGCTTGGCCGCATCAGGGGAGGCGGATGAGCAGTTCTTC
d_gene: .
v_gene: TRBV5-1
abundance: few
j_gene: TRBJ2-1

CDR3aa: CASSRVTGVGSEQFF
CDR3nt: TGCGCCAGCAGCCGAGTTACAGGGGTGGGTAGTGAGCAGTTCTTC
d_gene: TRBD1
v_gene: TRBV4-1
abundance: .
j_gene: TRBJ2-1

CDR3aa: CASSIQGDNEQYF
CDR3nt: TGTGCCAGCAGTATACAGGGGGACAACGAGCAGTACTTC
d_gene: TRBD1
v_gene: TRBV6-2/TRBV6-3
abundance: .
j_gene: TRBJ2-7

CDR3aa: CASSAGRGGYEQYF
CDR3nt: TGTGCCAGCAGCGCCGGGCGGGGCGGCTACGAGCAGTACTTC
d_gene: .
v_gene: TRBV7-6
abundance: .
j_gene: TRBJ2-7

CDR3aa: CSVSQGEQYF
CDR3nt: TGCAGCGTTTCACAGGGCGAGCAGTACTTC
d_gene: .
v_gene: TRBV29-1
abundance: many
j_gene: TRBJ2-7

CDR3aa: CASSFMGYNEQFF
CDR3nt: TGTGCCAGCAGCTTCATGGGCTACAATGAGCAGTTCTTC
d_gene: .
v_gene: TRBV11-2
abundance: .
j_gene: TRBJ2-1

CDR3aa: CASRTGGETQYF
CDR3nt: TGTGCCAGCAGGACAGGGGGAGAGACCCAGTACTTC
d_gene: TRBD1
v_gene: TRBV27
abundance: few
j_gene: TRBJ2-5

CDR3aa: CSARAKVGRRGATDTQYF
CDR3nt: TGCAGTGCTAGAGCAAAGGTCGGGCGGCGGGGAGCGACAGATACGCAGTATTTT
d_gene: .
v_gene: TRBV20-1
abundance: .
j_gene: TRBJ2-3

CDR3aa: CSARPGTSTDTQYF
CDR3nt: TGCAGTGCTAGACCGGGTACTAGCACAGATACGCAGTATTTT
d_gene: .
v_gene: TRBV20-1
abundance: .
j_gene: TRBJ2-3

CDR3aa: CASSQDSQSSYNEQFF
CDR3nt: TGCGCCAGCAGCCAGGACAGTCAGAGCTCCTACAATGAGCAGTTCTTC
d_gene: .
v_gene: TRBV5-1
abundance: .
j_gene: TRBJ2-1

CDR3aa: CASSLAPDRGYGYTF
CDR3nt: TGTGCCAGCAGCTTGGCCCCTGACAGGGGCTATGGCTACACCTTC
d_gene: TRBD1
v_gene: TRBV5-5
abundance: .
j_gene: TRBJ1-2

CDR3aa: CASSQSSLVGTQYF
CDR3nt: TGTGCCAGCAGCCAATCCTCCTTAGTGGGTACGCAGTATTTT
d_gene: .
v_gene: TRBV7-9
abundance: .
j_gene: TRBJ2-3

CDR3aa: CASSLRTGASYEQYF
CDR3nt: TGTGCCAGCAGCTTACGGACAGGGGCGTCCTACGAGCAGTACTTC
d_gene: TRBD1
v_gene: TRBV7-2
abundance: few
j_gene: TRBJ2-7

CDR3aa: CASSSMESTDTQYF
CDR3nt: TGTGCCAGCAGTTCAATGGAGAGCACAGATACGCAGTATTTT
d_gene: .
v_gene: TRBV12-3/TRBV12-4
abundance: .
j_gene: TRBJ2-3

CDR3aa: CASSPETGNEQYF
CDR3nt: TGTGCCAGCTCACCAGAGACAGGCAACGAGCAGTACTTC
d_gene: .
v_gene: TRBV18
abundance: .
j_gene: TRBJ2-7

CDR3aa: CASSPDPGDSSFSGANVLTF
CDR3nt: TGTGCCAGCTCGCCAGATCCCGGGGACAGCAGCTTCTCTGGGGCCAACGTCCTGACTTTC
d_gene: TRBD1
v_gene: TRBV18
abundance: .
j_gene: TRBJ2-6

CDR3aa: CASSFKFRYNEQFF
CDR3nt: TGTGCCAGCAGCTTTAAGTTCAGGTATAATGAGCAGTTCTTC
d_gene: .
v_gene: TRBV12-1
abundance: .
j_gene: TRBJ2-1

CDR3aa: CASSRTVFNEKLFF
CDR3nt: TGCGCCAGCAGTCGGACAGTTTTTAATGAAAAACTGTTTTTT
d_gene: .
v_gene: TRBV4-3
abundance: .
j_gene: TRBJ1-4

CDR3aa: CASSLEGIVDNEQFF
CDR3nt: TGCGCCAGCAGCTTGGAGGGAATTGTAGACAATGAGCAGTTCTTC
d_gene: .
v_gene: TRBV5-1
abundance: .
j_gene: TRBJ2-1

CDR3aa: CASSHSPGRAMTGNEQFF
CDR3nt: TGTGCCAGCAGCCACTCGCCCGGGAGGGCCATGACGGGCAATGAGCAGTTCTTC
d_gene: TRBD2
v_gene: TRBV4-2
abundance: .
j_gene: TRBJ2-1

CDR3aa: CATSDLGVSGSPDTQYF
CDR3nt: TGTGCCACCAGTGATTTGGGAGTTAGCGGGTCTCCAGATACGCAGTATTTT
d_gene: TRBD2
v_gene: TRBV24-1
abundance: .
j_gene: TRBJ2-3

CDR3aa: CASSLWDTRSYGYTF
CDR3nt: TGTGCCAGCAGCCTCTGGGACACCCGTTCGTATGGCTACACCTTC
d_gene: .
v_gene: TRBV7-2
abundance: few
j_gene: TRBJ1-2

CDR3aa: CASRISGAREAFF
CDR3nt: TGTGCCAGCAGAATATCAGGGGCGCGTGAAGCTTTCTTT
d_gene: .
v_gene: TRBV6-1
abundance: few
j_gene: TRBJ1-1

CDR3aa: CSARPTGTDTQYF
CDR3nt: TGCAGTGCTAGACCGACAGGCACAGATACGCAGTATTTT
d_gene: .
v_gene: TRBV20-1
abundance: few
j_gene: TRBJ2-3

CDR3aa: CAISPTGYEQYF
CDR3nt: TGTGCCATCAGTCCCACCGGCTACGAGCAGTACTTC
d_gene: .
v_gene: TRBV10-3
abundance: .
j_gene: TRBJ2-7

CDR3aa: CSVEPPRHEQFF
CDR3nt: TGCAGCGTTGAACCCCCCCGACATGAGCAGTTCTTC
d_gene: .
v_gene: TRBV29-1
abundance: few
j_gene: TRBJ2-1